The source of this T cell receptor beta chain is a study of T cells after yellow fever vaccination. The wider study: Fractions low in cell number were prepared with SMART-Seq v4 Ultra Low Input. General observations from the study: Post-booster repertoires contained most primary-vaccination clones again (96% CD4, around 89% CD8). Weaker, the secondary response had a peak occurring faster, on day 5 versus 15.

This clonotype occurred a few times. As yet, its antigen is unknown. A universal primer site and UMIs were added as TCR cDNA was made by 5'RACE template switching. MiXCR was run by TCRdb on the 5' RACE reads, yielding one entry per CDR3 protein. The sample carries 510,000 or so distinct CDR3 sequences, over 15% recorded once. The CDR3 totals 17 residues. Germline V lookup: CDR1 MDHEN, CDR2 SYDVKM. The V gene lost 1 base and the J gene lost 1 base, with 14 bases spanning the gap. This TCR derives from a man under 40 who received the YFV17D yellow fever vaccine. This sequence joins TRBV28 and TRBJ2-4; either TRBD1 or TRBD2 may fit D (5 bases each). The sample was PBMCs, taken 15 days after the yellow fever booster vaccination. The CDR3 sequence: CASSLYGFEGAKNIQYF. CDR3 sequence (DNA): TGTGCCAGCAGTTTATATGGATTCGAGGGGGCCAAAAACATTCAGTACTTC. Full variable domain (rest looked up from reference TRBV28 and TRBJ2-4): DVKVTQSSRYLVKRTGEKVFLECVQDMDHENMFWYRQDPGLGLRLIYFSYDVKMKEKGDIPEGYSVSREKKERFSLILESASTNQTSMYLCASSLYGFEGAKNIQYFGAGTRLSVL.